These 12 T cell receptor beta chains share one sample of origin, sequenced in a study of cytomegalovirus exposure and HLA in healthy donors. Primers: 60 Vbeta forward and 13 Jbeta reverse. Sequenced by immunoSEQ multiplex PCR; TCRdb stores in-frame clones only, minus some. The sample comprises 150,000 to 200,000 clones, over 75% of which are singletons, and roughly 1.9% rests with the top ten. The sequenced sample consisted of PBMCs. The origin of the receptors is a human donor in good health.

The rearrangement uses TRBV5-4 and TRBJ2-2; 8 bases are shared with TRBD1. Per germline, CDR1 SGHNT and CDR2 YYREEE (reference sequence). With 9 bases clipped from V and 6 bases from J, the junction kept 10 bases outside the gene matches. The CDR3 loop spans 14 amino acids. CDR3 residues: CATYRTGSAGELFF. CDR3 DNA: TGTGCCACTTATCGGACAGGGTCGGCCGGGGAGCTGTTTTTT. Full variable domain (missing parts from reference TRBV5-4 and TRBJ2-2): ETGVTQSPTHLIKTRGQQVTLRCSSQSGHNTVSWYQQALGQGPQFIFQYYREEENGRGNFPPRFSGLQFPNYSSELNVNALELDDSALYLCATYRTGSAGELFFGEGSRLTVL.

The V and J genes are TRBV5-1 and TRBJ2-5; D perhaps matches TRBD2 (6 bases). V dropped 0 bases and J dropped 3 bases, with 9 bases sitting between them. The CDR3 is made up of 14 amino acids. CDR1 is SGHRS, CDR2 YFSETQ, per germline. Written as DNA, the CDR3 is TGCGCCAGCAGCTTGGGAGCGGGCGAAGAGACCCAGTACTTC. It codes for CASSLGAGEETQYF.

This clone was counted once. The DNA for the CDR3 is TGTGCCAGCAGCGTATTAGGGACACCCCACGAGCAGTACTTC. Its protein product is CASSVLGTPHEQYF. This chain connects TRBV9 to TRBJ2-7; a possible D gene is TRBD1 (6 bases). CDR3 length: 14 residues. V lost 1 base and J lost 5, with 13 bases in between. Per germline, CDR1 SGDLS and CDR2 YYNGEE.

As concerns this clone: The junction differs from germline at one of its ends, possibly a read error. The genes are TRBV9 and TRBJ1-2; possible D gene TRBD1, 5 bases. The CDR3 is made up of 14 amino acids. Per the germline V gene, CDR1 is SGDLS and CDR2 is YYNGEE. The chain's CDR3 is CASSGPRGRYGHTF. The DNA of the CDR3 is TGTGCCAGCAGCGGACCCCGGGGGAGATATGGCCACACCTTC.

The chain couples TRBV6-5 to TRBJ1-1; D is unresolved. Trimming stripped 0 bases from V and 5 bases from J, with 16 bases between. The CDR3 totals 16 residues. Germline V CDR1 and CDR2: MNHEY, SVGAGI. The CDR3 DNA reads as TGTGCCAGCAGTTACTCGTCCGCGGGGAAAAGGACTGAAGCTTTCTTT. Translation gives CASSYSSAGKRTEAFF.

The chain joins TRBV5-1 to TRBJ1-2; D perhaps matches TRBD1 (5 bases). The CDR3 spans 13 residues. Germline V gene data show CDR1 as SGHRS and CDR2 as YFSETQ. Trimming took 2 bases from V and 3 from J, leaving 8 bases between them. The DNA of the CDR3 is TGCGCCAGCAGCTTTAGGGGTCACTATGGCTACACCTTC. Translated, it gives CASSFRGHYGYTF.

This clone showed up just once. This chain joins TRBV9 and TRBJ2-3, with TRBD2 matching over 7 bases. V shed 0 bases and J 1 base; nucleotides not matched to a gene: 2. The CDR3 has 15 residues. CDR1 and CDR2 from the germline V gene are SGDLS and YYNGEE. The CDR3 loop is CASSVGSGGTDTQYF. CDR3 bases: TGTGCCAGCAGCGTAGGAAGCGGGGGCACAGATACGCAGTATTTT.

The chain recombines TRBV14 with TRBJ1-2; 7 bases match TRBD1. Germline values: CDR1 SGHDN, CDR2 FVKESK. V lost 5 bases to trimming and J lost 4 bases; unmatched junction nucleotides: 4. The CDR3 has 13 residues. This chain's CDR3 is CASSYRGVYGYTF. The CDR3 DNA reads as TGTGCCAGCAGCTACAGGGGTGTCTATGGCTACACCTTC.

This chain joins TRBV4-1 and TRBJ2-1; 7 bases are shared with TRBD1. This CDR3 contains 16 residues. Germline V lookup: CDR1 MGHRA, CDR2 YSYEKL. Trimming removed 1 base from V and 3 bases from J; junction bases left unmatched: 6. The CDR3 nucleotides are TGCGCCAGCAGCCAAGGGTGGGACAGTCACTACAATGAGCAGTTCTTC. Its translation is CASSQGWDSHYNEQFF.

The V gene is TRBV7-9, the J gene TRBJ1-4; 9 bases align to TRBD1. The germline V gene has CDR1 SEHNR and CDR2 FQNEAQ (reference sequence). V gave up 4 bases and J gave up 8 bases; unmatched junction bases: 17. The CDR3 contains 18 residues. CDR3 protein: CASSSDRGGLGSGEKLFF. In DNA form, the CDR3 reads TGTGCCAGCAGCTCGGACAGGGGCGGCTTGGGATCGGGGGAAAAACTGTTTTTT.

The V and J genes are TRBV9 and TRBJ1-6; possibly TRBD1 for D (5 bases). Germline V gives CDR1 SGDLS, CDR2 YYNGEE. V lost 2 bases and J lost 5, with 11 bases in between. This CDR3 comprises 15 residues. CDR3 bases: TGTGCCAGCAGCGTTTCACAGGTGAATAATTCACCCCTCCACTTT. This translates into CASSVSQVNNSPLHF.

The rearrangement links TRBV4-1 to TRBJ1-5; the match to TRBD1 covers 8 bases. With V trimmed by 4 bases and J by 6 bases, 8 bases remained unmatched. This CDR3 contains 15 residues. Germline V lookup: CDR1 MGHRA, CDR2 YSYEKL. The CDR3: CASSLLDREGQPQHF. DNA for the CDR3: TGCGCCAGCAGCCTATTGGACAGGGAAGGTCAGCCCCAGCATTTT.